The rows below give T cell receptor beta chains drawn from one sample of a study of cytotoxic CD8 clonotypes in ibrutinib-treated CLL. Sequencing was performed with immunoSEQ multiplex PCR; in TCRdb, only in-frame clones are kept and a portion is missing. The sample records about 300,000 clones, approximately 76% being singletons. The sample here was PBMCs, taken at disease progression, from a patient treated with ibrutinib. These receptors were collected from a human donor with chronic lymphocytic leukemia. Both conserved end residues are part of each CDR3. The order of the fields is CDR3 DNA, CDR3 protein, V gene, CDR3 length, clone size, D gene, J gene. The D gene is left open where the match is weak. Only part of the rows carry a size: once, few, many, or a class if the clone is expanded.

CDR3 DNA: TGTGCCAGCAGCCCCGTGGCGGGGGCGAACACCGGGGAGCTGTTTTTT
CDR3 protein: CASSPVAGANTGELFF
V gene: TRBV7-8
CDR3 length: 16
clone size: -
D gene: TRBD2
J gene: TRBJ2-2

CDR3 DNA: TGTGCCATCAGTGACAGCGTTCAAGCTAACTATGGCTACACCTTC
CDR3 protein: CAISDSVQANYGYTF
V gene: TRBV10-3
CDR3 length: 15
clone size: few
D gene: -
J gene: TRBJ1-2

CDR3 DNA: TGTGCCAGCCGCCCCGGCCCGAAGAAAGAGACCCAGTACTTC
CDR3 protein: CASRPGPKKETQYF
V gene: TRBV5-4
CDR3 length: 14
clone size: -
D gene: -
J gene: TRBJ2-5

CDR3 DNA: TGTGCCAGCAGCTTAGCAGGCAGGGGACGCGAGCAGTACTTC
CDR3 protein: CASSLAGRGREQYF
V gene: TRBV7-6
CDR3 length: 14
clone size: few
D gene: -
J gene: TRBJ2-7

CDR3 DNA: TGTGCCAGCAGTGAAACGGGACCCCTCGAGTACGAGCAGTACTTC
CDR3 protein: CASSETGPLEYEQYF
V gene: TRBV25-1
CDR3 length: 15
clone size: -
D gene: -
J gene: TRBJ2-7

CDR3 DNA: TGTGCCAGCAGCCCCAGGGAACCGAGCGAGCAGTACTTC
CDR3 protein: CASSPREPSEQYF
V gene: TRBV5-4
CDR3 length: 13
clone size: -
D gene: -
J gene: TRBJ2-7

CDR3 DNA: TGTGCCAGCAGTTACACCGGGACAGGGTCCGGGGAGCTGTTTTTT
CDR3 protein: CASSYTGTGSGELFF
V gene: TRBV6-5
CDR3 length: 15
clone size: -
D gene: TRBD1
J gene: TRBJ2-2

CDR3 DNA: TGTGCCAGTAGAAATCAGAACAGCTATGGCTACACCTTC
CDR3 protein: CASRNQNSYGYTF
V gene: TRBV19
CDR3 length: 13
clone size: -
D gene: -
J gene: TRBJ1-2

CDR3 DNA: TGTGCCAGCTCACCTAACGGGGGGGCCAATAATGAGCAGTTCTTC
CDR3 protein: CASSPNGGANNEQFF
V gene: TRBV18
CDR3 length: 15
clone size: -
D gene: TRBD2
J gene: TRBJ2-1

CDR3 DNA: TGTGCCAGCAGCGTAGAGGGGACAATTTATGGCTATGGCTACACCTTC
CDR3 protein: CASSVEGTIYGYGYTF
V gene: TRBV9
CDR3 length: 16
clone size: few
D gene: -
J gene: TRBJ1-2

CDR3 DNA: TGCGCCAGCAGCCCGATTTCCCGGGACACAGGCCTTCAGTACTTC
CDR3 protein: CASSPISRDTGLQYF
V gene: TRBV5-1
CDR3 length: 15
clone size: -
D gene: -
J gene: TRBJ2-4

CDR3 DNA: TGTGCTAGTGGAACCACAGGGAGGCTTGGCTACACCTTC
CDR3 protein: CASGTTGRLGYTF
V gene: TRBV12-5
CDR3 length: 13
clone size: -
D gene: -
J gene: TRBJ1-2

CDR3 DNA: TGCGCCAGCAGTGAAGTAGGACTAGCTTGGAATGAGCAGTTCTTC
CDR3 protein: CASSEVGLAWNEQFF
V gene: TRBV10-1
CDR3 length: 15
clone size: -
D gene: TRBD2
J gene: TRBJ2-1

CDR3 DNA: TGCGCCAGCAGCTTAAAGAACACCGGGGAGCTGTTTTTT
CDR3 protein: CASSLKNTGELFF
V gene: TRBV5-1
CDR3 length: 13
clone size: -
D gene: -
J gene: TRBJ2-2

CDR3 DNA: TGTGCCAGCAGTTCACTAGCGGGTACCTACAATGAGCAGTTCTTC
CDR3 protein: CASSSLAGTYNEQFF
V gene: TRBV7-3
CDR3 length: 15
clone size: -
D gene: TRBD2
J gene: TRBJ2-1

CDR3 DNA: TGTGCCAGCAGCCTTAAACAGGGGATCGGGGAGCTGTTTTTT
CDR3 protein: CASSLKQGIGELFF
V gene: TRBV4-2
CDR3 length: 14
clone size: -
D gene: TRBD1
J gene: TRBJ2-2

CDR3 DNA: TGCGCCAGCAGCTTGGACAGGGTGAACGAGCAGTACTTC
CDR3 protein: CASSLDRVNEQYF
V gene: TRBV5-1
CDR3 length: 13
clone size: -
D gene: -
J gene: TRBJ2-7

CDR3 DNA: TGTGCCAGCAGAAAACAGGGGGCGGGTGAAGCTTTCTTT
CDR3 protein: CASRKQGAGEAFF
V gene: TRBV6-5
CDR3 length: 13
clone size: few
D gene: TRBD1
J gene: TRBJ1-1

CDR3 DNA: TGTGCCAGCAGCCAGAGGGTCCACTCCTACGAGCAGTACTTC
CDR3 protein: CASSQRVHSYEQYF
V gene: TRBV14
CDR3 length: 14
clone size: few
D gene: -
J gene: TRBJ2-7

CDR3 DNA: TGCGCCAGCAGCTTGCTCGGGGAGACCCAGTACTTC
CDR3 protein: CASSLLGETQYF
V gene: TRBV5-1
CDR3 length: 12
clone size: -
D gene: -
J gene: TRBJ2-5

CDR3 DNA: TGTGCCAGCAGCTTAGTAGCGGGAGACGTCGAGCAGTACTTC
CDR3 protein: CASSLVAGDVEQYF
V gene: TRBV7-8
CDR3 length: 14
clone size: -
D gene: TRBD2
J gene: TRBJ2-7

CDR3 DNA: TGCGCCAGCGCCCAGAGACTAGCAACTAATGAGCAGTTCTTC
CDR3 protein: CASAQRLATNEQFF
V gene: TRBV5-1
CDR3 length: 14
clone size: -
D gene: TRBD2
J gene: TRBJ2-1

CDR3 DNA: TGTGCCAGTAGTATGGACCAACGCCGCGAGCAGTACTTC
CDR3 protein: CASSMDQRREQYF
V gene: TRBV19
CDR3 length: 13
clone size: -
D gene: -
J gene: TRBJ2-7

CDR3 DNA: TGTGCCAGCAGCTTAGTGGTGGGGCGCGACTACAATGAGCAGTTCTTC
CDR3 protein: CASSLVVGRDYNEQFF
V gene: TRBV7-8
CDR3 length: 16
clone size: -
D gene: -
J gene: TRBJ2-1

CDR3 DNA: TGTGCCAGCAGTGACGGTCGGGCTAACTATGGCTACACCTTC
CDR3 protein: CASSDGRANYGYTF
V gene: TRBV2
CDR3 length: 14
clone size: -
D gene: -
J gene: TRBJ1-2

CDR3 DNA: TGTGCCAGCAGTGAAGACCTGAGACAGACCCAGTACTTC
CDR3 protein: CASSEDLRQTQYF
V gene: TRBV2
CDR3 length: 13
clone size: few
D gene: -
J gene: TRBJ2-5

CDR3 DNA: TGCGCCAGCAGCGTAATCTCTTTGCCCCCCCGGGACAGGGGTTCACCCCTCCACTTT
CDR3 protein: CASSVISLPPRDRGSPLHF
V gene: TRBV4-1
CDR3 length: 19
clone size: -
D gene: TRBD1
J gene: TRBJ1-6

CDR3 DNA: TGTGCCAGCAGCTGGACAGCAGCTGGGGCCAACGTCCTGACTTTC
CDR3 protein: CASSWTAAGANVLTF
V gene: TRBV7-9
CDR3 length: 15
clone size: -
D gene: -
J gene: TRBJ2-6

CDR3 DNA: TGTGCCAGCAGCGGCCCCGGCCAGGGAGACTACGAGCAGTACTTC
CDR3 protein: CASSGPGQGDYEQYF
V gene: TRBV11-2
CDR3 length: 15
clone size: -
D gene: -
J gene: TRBJ2-7

CDR3 DNA: TGTGCCAGCAGCCTAACAGGAGATTATTATGGCTACACCTTC
CDR3 protein: CASSLTGDYYGYTF
V gene: TRBV11-2
CDR3 length: 14
clone size: -
D gene: -
J gene: TRBJ1-2

CDR3 DNA: TGTGCCAGCAGCTTTCAGTGGCTAGCGGGAGCTTACGAGCAGTACTTC
CDR3 protein: CASSFQWLAGAYEQYF
V gene: TRBV7-2
CDR3 length: 16
clone size: once
D gene: TRBD2
J gene: TRBJ2-7

CDR3 DNA: TGCGCCAGCAGCTTGACCCCTAGCGGGTTGGGAGGCTCCTACGAGCAGTACTTC
CDR3 protein: CASSLTPSGLGGSYEQYF
V gene: TRBV5-1
CDR3 length: 18
clone size: few
D gene: TRBD2
J gene: TRBJ2-7

CDR3 DNA: TGTGCCACCAGCAGAGATCGAGGGCCGTGGGCCAACGTCCTGACTTTC
CDR3 protein: CATSRDRGPWANVLTF
V gene: TRBV15
CDR3 length: 16
clone size: -
D gene: -
J gene: TRBJ2-6